Below are 28 T cell receptor beta chains sequenced from a single sample in a study of blood T cell repertoires in COVID-19. This table comes from immunoSEQ multiplex PCR, and its TCRdb copy is limited to in-frame clones, with some not included. The data hold a few hundred thousand clones, with around 86% observed a single time. Sequencing was performed on peripheral blood. These TCRs come from a middle-aged woman who had recovered from COVID-19.

The genes are TRBV6-5 and TRBJ1-4, with 10 positions matching TRBD1. There are 14 residues in the CDR3. Germline V lookup: CDR1 MNHEY, CDR2 SVGAGI. With 6 bases clipped from V and 8 bases from J, the junction kept 6 bases outside the gene matches. CDR3 nucleotides: TGTGCCAGCAGGACCGGGACAGGGGACGAAAAACTGTTTTTT. Translating gives CASRTGTGDEKLFF.

The chain joins TRBV3-1 (or the pseudogene TRBV3-2) to TRBJ2-2; perhaps TRBD1 as D (5 bases). CDR3 size: 17 residues. Germline V CDR1 and CDR2: LGHDT, YNNKEL (reference sequence). V was cut by 3 bases and J by 6 bases, with 20 bases left in between. The CDR3 sequence: CASSQGPPRAIPGELFF. The CDR3 DNA sequence: TGTGCCAGCAGCCAGGGTCCCCCCAGGGCCATCCCCGGGGAGCTGTTTTTT.

This chain links TRBV21-1 with TRBJ2-4; the table's TRBD1 call for D was not verified on the DNA. TRBV21-1 represents a pseudogene. The CDR3 runs to 16 residues. CDR3 sequence (DNA): TGTGAGGGACAGGGACCAGCCTTGGGAGCCAAAAACATTCAGTACTTC. The encoded protein is CEGQGPALGAKNIQYF.

The chain recombines TRBV10-1 with TRBJ2-2; weak D call: TRBD1 (5 bases). The V end lost 6 bases, the J end lost 4 bases, and 9 bases lay between the germline ends. The CDR3 consists of 13 residues. Germline V gene lookup returns CDR1 WNHNN and CDR2 SYGVQD (reference sequence). CDR3 sequence (DNA): TGCGCCAGCAGACCAGGGTTCACCGGGGAGCTGTTTTTT. It yields the protein CASRPGFTGELFF.

The chain employs TRBV5-8 and TRBJ2-1; 7 positions match TRBD2. Trimming took 3 bases from V and 0 from J; bases not matched to a gene: 3. Germline lookup yields CDR1 SGHTS and CDR2 YDEGEE. CDR3 length: 15 amino acids. The CDR3 region is CASSYGGGSYNEQFF. The CDR3 nucleotides are TGTGCCAGCAGCTACGGCGGGGGCTCCTACAATGAGCAGTTCTTC.

This clone has more than one count but fewer than ten. This chain uses TRBV5-1 with TRBJ2-7; D not certain. Germline values: CDR1 SGHRS, CDR2 YFSETQ. V was cut by 3 bases and J by 0 bases, with 13 bases left in between. There are 15 residues in the CDR3. CDR3 protein: CASSSSAASSYEQYF. CDR3 DNA sequence: TGCGCCAGCAGCTCATCGGCGGCCAGCTCCTACGAGCAGTACTTC.

The chain carries TRBV14 and TRBJ2-6; 8 nucleotides match TRBD2. Looked up from germline, CDR1 is SGHDN and CDR2 is FVKESK. The CDR3 loop spans 19 amino acids. V shed 0 bases, J shed 4 bases, and the junction held 11 bases outside the gene matches. CDR3 residues: CASSQDFTGGLGGANVLTF. The CDR3, as DNA: TGTGCCAGCAGCCAAGATTTTACGGGAGGGCTAGGAGGGGCCAACGTCCTGACTTTC.

This rearrangement joins TRBV19 to TRBJ2-3; 7 positions agree with TRBD1. Germline-derived CDR1 and CDR2 are LNHDA and SQIVND (reference sequence). The CDR3 is made up of 14 amino acids. V lost 6 bases, J lost 5 bases, and 8 bases stayed unmatched. CDR3 nucleotides: TGTGCCAGTAGGGCAGGGACAGTGGAAGATACGCAGTATTTT. Protein: CASRAGTVEDTQYF.

The gene calls are TRBV3-1 (or the pseudogene TRBV3-2) and TRBJ2-1; 7 positions match TRBD2. Germline V gene lookup returns CDR1 LGHDT and CDR2 YNNKEL (reference sequence). V trimming: 4 bases; J trimming: 8 bases; junction bases outside the gene matches: 5. The CDR3 has 13 amino acids. The CDR3, as DNA: TGTGCCAGCAGCCGGCGGGAGATGGATGAGCAGTTCTTC. Translation gives CASSRREMDEQFF.

This clone showed up just once. This chain connects TRBV15 to TRBJ2-7; 10 positions agree with TRBD2. After removal of 6 bases from V and 5 bases from J, the junction contained 22 bases not matched to a gene. The CDR3 is 19 residues long. Germline V gene data show CDR1 as LNHNV and CDR2 as YYDKDF (reference sequence). The CDR3 spells CATSRPPLQREGPENEQYF. CDR3 bases: TGTGCCACCAGTAGACCCCCCCTGCAGCGGGAGGGCCCCGAGAACGAGCAGTACTTC.

This chain uses TRBV5-8 with TRBJ2-1; TRBD1 matches 7 bases. This CDR3 is built from 15 residues. J was trimmed by 2 bases and V by 4 bases; bases with no gene match: 6. Germline CDR1 and CDR2: SGHTS and YDEGEE. The CDR3 loop is CASSQGQLTYNEQFF. CDR3 bases: TGTGCCAGCAGCCAGGGACAGCTTACCTACAATGAGCAGTTCTTC.

The chain joins TRBV6-5 to TRBJ2-7; TRBD1 might be the D (6 bases). Germline assignment: CDR1 MNHEY and CDR2 SVGAGI. Trimming left V 8 bases short and J 0 bases short, with 14 bases between. The CDR3 spans 14 residues. The CDR3 sequence is CASLTGESSYEQYF. The DNA of the CDR3 is TGTGCCAGCCTGACAGGCGAAAGCTCCTACGAGCAGTACTTC.

The chain has TRBV18 and TRBJ1-2; weak D call: TRBD1 (6 bases). Trimming left V 8 bases short and J 4 bases short, with 11 bases between. The V gene's germline CDR1 is KGHSH and CDR2 LQKENI. This CDR3 region has 12 residues. The CDR3 nucleotides are TGTGCCAGCACTACAGGGACCTATGGCTACACCTTC. Protein product: CASTTGTYGYTF.

This chain uses TRBV5-5 with TRBJ2-2, with D possibly TRBD1 on 5 matching bases. Per germline, CDR1 SGHKS and CDR2 YYEKEE (reference sequence). Trimming shortened V by 0 bases and J by 6 bases, and 12 bases separated the two germline ends. The CDR3 length is 15 residues. The CDR3 DNA reads as TGTGCCAGCAGCTTGGCAGGACACCTACCCGGGGAGCTGTTTTTT. This translates into CASSLAGHLPGELFF.

The rearrangement uses TRBV4-2 and TRBJ2-5; a weak D match, TRBD2 (7 bases). Germline V lookup: CDR1 LGHNA, CDR2 YNFKEQ. Deletions cut 2 bases from V and 5 bases from J, with 21 bases between. The CDR3 is 17 amino acids. In DNA, the CDR3 is TGTGCCAGCAGCCAAAATACGGGGGGCATGGGACGGGAGACCCAGTACTTC. Amino acids: CASSQNTGGMGRETQYF.

The rearrangement links TRBV18 to TRBJ1-1; 8 bases align to TRBD1. Germline V gene data show CDR1 as KGHSH and CDR2 as LQKENI. The V gene end was trimmed by 8 bases and the J gene end by 5 bases; junction bases not matched to a gene: 4. The CDR3 totals 12 residues. For the CDR3, the DNA is TGTGCCAGCGACAGGGGAGGGACTGAAGCTTTCTTT. It encodes CASDRGGTEAFF.

V and J are TRBV30 and TRBJ1-3; D is possibly TRBD1 (5 bases). V lost 4 bases and J lost 2, with 15 bases in between. CDR3 length: 15 amino acids. Germline values: CDR1 GTSNPN, CDR2 SVGIG (reference sequence). CDR3 amino acids: CAWTGGVSAGNTIYF. CDR3 DNA sequence: TGTGCCTGGACCGGGGGGGTTTCAGCTGGAAACACCATATATTTT. The full variable domain, its missing parts supplied by reference TRBV30 and TRBJ1-3, is SQTIHQWPATLVQPVGSPLSLECTVEGTSNPNLYWYRQAAGRGLQLLFYSVGIGQISSEVPQNLSASRPQDRQFILSSKKLLLSDSGFYLCAWTGGVSAGNTIYFGEGSWLTVV.

The CDR3 bases are TGTGCCAGCAGCCCCCAGAGGGGAGGGGTCGACGAGCAGTACTTC. This codes for CASSPQRGGVDEQYF. The chain carries TRBV11-1 and TRBJ2-7, with 7 positions matching TRBD2. The CDR3 covers 15 residues. CDR1 and CDR2 (germline): SGHAT, FQDESV (reference sequence). Trimming took 5 bases from V and 5 from J; bases not matched to a gene: 12.

The chain couples TRBV7-3 to TRBJ2-1; 8 bases match TRBD2. The germline gives CDR1 SGHTA, CDR2 FQGTGA. V shed 4 bases, J shed 6 bases, and the junction held 8 bases outside the gene matches. This CDR3 region has 15 residues. The CDR3 spells CASSSSGGGFNEQFF. The CDR3 DNA sequence: TGTGCCAGCAGCTCCAGCGGCGGGGGGTTCAATGAGCAGTTCTTC.

The rearrangement joins TRBV18 to TRBJ1-2, with 10 bases matching TRBD1. The germline CDR1 and CDR2 sequences are KGHSH and LQKENI. The junction had 4 bases not matched to a gene; V was cut back by 4 bases and J by 2 bases. CDR3 length: 15 residues. This CDR3 reads CASSQTGQGNYGYTF. The CDR3 nucleotides are TGTGCCAGCTCACAAACGGGACAGGGGAACTATGGCTACACCTTC.

This chain joins TRBV3-1 (or the pseudogene TRBV3-2) and TRBJ2-7; D remains ambiguous. Germline CDR1 and CDR2: LGHDT and YNNKEL (reference sequence). V was pared by 1 base and J by 4 bases, with 8 bases between. The CDR3 is 13 amino acids. In DNA form, the CDR3 reads TGTGCCAGCAGCCAAGGTCGTCGTTACGAGCAGTACTTC. It specifies CASSQGRRYEQYF.

The rearrangement uses TRBV3-1 (or the pseudogene TRBV3-2) and TRBJ1-2, with a tentative D call TRBD1 (6 bases). Germline lookup yields CDR1 LGHDT and CDR2 YNNKEL (reference sequence). The CDR3 is 14 residues long. V lost 3 bases to trimming and J lost 6 bases, with 14 bases between them. CDR3 sequence reads: CASSHLMGAHGYTF. CDR3 DNA sequence: TGTGCCAGCAGCCACCTTATGGGGGCGCATGGCTACACCTTC.

This sequence joins TRBV6-1 and TRBJ2-7; TRBD1 might be the D (6 bases). Trimming took off 2 bases at V and 9 bases at J, with 14 bases between the two ends. CDR1 MNHNS and CDR2 SASEGT come from the germline V gene. This CDR3 region has 13 residues. CDR3 bases: TGTGCCAGCAGTGAAACTTCCCGGGACACGCAGTACTTC. This translates into CASSETSRDTQYF.

The sample holds one count of this clone. The chain recombines TRBV19 with TRBJ2-5; D may be TRBD2 (5 bases). Deletions cut 5 bases from V and 1 base from J, with 14 bases between. CDR3 length equals 15 residues. CDR1 LNHDA and CDR2 SQIVND come from the germline V gene (reference sequence). The CDR3 DNA reads TGTGCCAGTAGTGGAGAATGGGCGGGCCAAGAGACCCAGTACTTC. Its protein product is CASSGEWAGQETQYF.

The CDR3 DNA reads as TGCGCCAGCAGTCGCCTTACAGGGCCCCTCGAGCAGTACTTC. Its protein is CASSRLTGPLEQYF. The V gene is TRBV23-1, the J gene TRBJ2-7; the D gene is possibly TRBD1 (6 bases). TRBV23-1 is assigned to the ORF class and has an uncertain function. This CDR3 is built from 14 residues. V gave up 4 bases and J gave up 6 bases, with 16 bases separating them.

This clone was found once. This chain connects TRBV12-3 or TRBV12-4 to TRBJ2-7, with D perhaps matching TRBD2 (5 bases). This CDR3 has 13 residues. Trimming pared 5 bases from V and 6 bases from J, leaving 14 bases between. Here the CDR3 reads CASSEPYRGEQYF. DNA for the CDR3: TGTGCCAGCAGTGAGCCTTACCGGGGCGAGCAGTACTTC.

The genes are TRBV7-9 and TRBJ1-1; D is undetermined. Trimming stripped 7 bases from V and 1 base from J, with 4 bases between. Germline V lookup: CDR1 SEHNR, CDR2 FQNEAQ (reference sequence). This CDR3 is built from 11 residues. This chain's CDR3 is CASMRNTEAFF. The DNA of the CDR3 is TGTGCCAGCATGAGGAACACTGAAGCTTTCTTT.

This sequence joins TRBV6-6 and TRBJ1-4, with 8 bases aligning to TRBD1. Trimming took 4 bases from V and 8 from J; bases not matched to a gene: 12. Germline V gene sequence: CDR1 MNHNY, CDR2 SVGAGI (reference sequence). The CDR3 length is 16 residues. The CDR3, as DNA: TGTGCCAGCAGTTTAAACCCGTTAGGACAGGGAGAAAAACTGTTTTTT. It yields the protein CASSLNPLGQGEKLFF.